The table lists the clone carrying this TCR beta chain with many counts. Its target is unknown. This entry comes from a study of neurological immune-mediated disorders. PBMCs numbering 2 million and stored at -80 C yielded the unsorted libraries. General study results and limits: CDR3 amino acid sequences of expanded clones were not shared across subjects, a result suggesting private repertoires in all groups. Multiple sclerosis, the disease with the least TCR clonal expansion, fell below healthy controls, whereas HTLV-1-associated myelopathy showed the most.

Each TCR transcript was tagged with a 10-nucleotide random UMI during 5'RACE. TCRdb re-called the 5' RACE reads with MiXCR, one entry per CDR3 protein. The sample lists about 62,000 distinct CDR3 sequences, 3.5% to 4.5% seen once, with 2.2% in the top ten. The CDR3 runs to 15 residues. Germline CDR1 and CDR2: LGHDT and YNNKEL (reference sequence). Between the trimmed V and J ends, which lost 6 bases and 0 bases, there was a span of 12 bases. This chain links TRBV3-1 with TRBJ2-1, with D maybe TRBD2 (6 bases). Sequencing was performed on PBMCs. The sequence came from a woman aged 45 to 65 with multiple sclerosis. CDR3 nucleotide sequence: TGTGCCAGCAGTTCCTACGGGAGCTCCTACAATGAGCAGTTCTTC. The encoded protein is CASSSYGSSYNEQFF.